This note documents a single TCR beta chain sequence. Assay used: immunoSEQ multiplex PCR; TCRdb lists only in-frame clones, some missing. The data show over 300,000 clones, with roughly 90% seen just once and more than 0.95% held by the top ten. This entry belongs to a study of blood T cell repertoires in COVID-19. Germline-derived CDR1 and CDR2 are SNHLY and FYNNEI. Trimming left V 6 bases short and J 4 bases short, with 9 bases between. The CDR3 is 12 amino acids. The clonotype comes from a man aged 40-49 years with acute or convalescent COVID-19. The sequenced sample consisted of peripheral blood. The rearrangement joins TRBV2 to TRBJ1-2, with D possibly matching TRBD1 (6 bases). The CDR3 bases are TGTGCCAGCAGCGAGGGGGTCTATGGCTACACCTTC. This sequence encodes CASSEGVYGYTF. Together with reference TRBV2 and TRBJ1-2, the CDR3 gives the full variable domain: EPEVTQTPSHQVTQMGQEVILRCVPISNHLYFYWYRQILGQKVEFLVSFYNNEISEKSEIFDDQFSVERPDGSNFTLKIRSTKLEDSAMYFCASSEGVYGYTFGSGTRLTVV.